This is a list of T cell receptor beta chains from one sample in a study of shared clonotypes between healthy human individuals. The assay was immunoSEQ multiplex PCR, and TCRdb's table has in-frame clones only and misses some. The repertoire holds approximately 740,000 clones, with nearly 95% as singletons. The sequencing input was naive CD8+ T cells sorted from blood. These TCRs come from a man aged 25-45 years in good health. The CDR3 runs from the conserved cysteine through the conserved F or W. The D gene is left open where the match is weak. The size of a clone is reported for some rows only, either as once, few or many, or as a class for expanded clones.

CDR3: CASSPGPPTYNEQFF
DNA: TGTGCCAGCAGTCCGGGCCCGCCAACCTACAATGAGCAGTTCTTC
size: NA
J: TRBJ2-1
V: TRBV5-8
D: NA

CDR3: CASSLGLAGGPLTDTQYF
DNA: TGCGCCAGCAGCCTCGGACTAGCGGGAGGCCCTTTGACAGATACGCAGTATTTT
size: NA
J: TRBJ2-3
V: TRBV5-1
D: TRBD2

CDR3: CASSLTVTGELFF
DNA: TGTGCCAGCAGCTTGACTGTTACCGGGGAGCTGTTTTTT
size: once
J: TRBJ2-2
V: TRBV13
D: NA

CDR3: CASSEEYTSGYEQYF
DNA: TGTGCCAGCAGTGAAGAGTACACTAGTGGTTACGAGCAGTACTTC
size: NA
J: TRBJ2-7
V: TRBV6-1
D: NA

CDR3: CASSLLGVQPQHF
DNA: TGTGCCAGCAGCTTACTGGGCGTTCAGCCCCAGCATTTT
size: NA
J: TRBJ1-5
V: TRBV7-8
D: NA

CDR3: CASSLGDGTQYF
DNA: TGTGCCAGCAGTTTAGGGGATGGTACGCAGTATTTT
size: NA
J: TRBJ2-3
V: TRBV27
D: NA

CDR3: CASSLGLAGVTGELFF
DNA: TGCGCCAGCAGCTTGGGACTAGCGGGAGTCACCGGGGAGCTGTTTTTT
size: NA
J: TRBJ2-2
V: TRBV5-1
D: TRBD2

CDR3: CASSLGTYETGVNQPQHF
DNA: TGTGCCAGCAGCTTAGGGACGTATGAGACAGGGGTAAATCAGCCCCAGCATTTT
size: NA
J: TRBJ1-5
V: TRBV11-2
D: TRBD1

CDR3: CASSAGTGIDEQFF
DNA: TGTGCCAGCAGCGCCGGGACAGGGATCGATGAGCAGTTCTTC
size: NA
J: TRBJ2-1
V: TRBV11-2
D: TRBD1

CDR3: CASTAREYSGNTIYF
DNA: TGTGCCAGCACAGCCCGGGAATACTCTGGAAACACCATATATTTT
size: NA
J: TRBJ1-3
V: TRBV6-1
D: NA

CDR3: CASTNGLTYEQYF
DNA: TGTGCCAGTACTAATGGACTAACCTACGAGCAGTACTTC
size: NA
J: TRBJ2-7
V: TRBV19
D: NA

CDR3: CASSSPLRMNTEAFF
DNA: TGTGCCAGCAGCTCTCCCCTGAGGATGAACACTGAAGCTTTCTTT
size: NA
J: TRBJ1-1
V: TRBV7-9
D: NA

CDR3: CASSYSTRDSYNEQFF
DNA: TGTGCCAGCAGTTACTCGACCCGGGACAGCTACAATGAGCAGTTCTTC
size: once
J: TRBJ2-1
V: TRBV6-5
D: TRBD1

CDR3: CASSLSEGFYNEQFF
DNA: TGTGCCAGCAGCTTATCTGAGGGGTTCTACAATGAGCAGTTCTTC
size: NA
J: TRBJ2-1
V: TRBV7-9
D: NA

CDR3: CSVEDVHGANEQFF
DNA: TGCAGCGTTGAAGATGTACACGGGGCTAATGAGCAGTTCTTC
size: NA
J: TRBJ2-1
V: TRBV29-1
D: NA